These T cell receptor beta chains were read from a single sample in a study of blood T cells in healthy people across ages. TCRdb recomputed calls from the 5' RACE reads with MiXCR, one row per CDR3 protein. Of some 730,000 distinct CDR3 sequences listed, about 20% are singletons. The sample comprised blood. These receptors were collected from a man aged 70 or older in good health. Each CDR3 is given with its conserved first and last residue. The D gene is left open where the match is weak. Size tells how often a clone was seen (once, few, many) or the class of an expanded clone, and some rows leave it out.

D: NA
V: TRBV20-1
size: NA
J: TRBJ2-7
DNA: TGCAGTGCTAGAGTGGTACAGGCCCCCGAGCAGTACTTC
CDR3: CSARVVQAPEQYF

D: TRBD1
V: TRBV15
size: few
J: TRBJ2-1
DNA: TGTGCCACCAGCAGAGGTAACAGGGGAACCTACAATGAGCAGTTCTTC
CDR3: CATSRGNRGTYNEQFF

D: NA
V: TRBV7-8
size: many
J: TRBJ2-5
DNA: TGTGCCAGCAGCCCTCGGACTGGAACCCAGGGTCGGTACTTC
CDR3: CASSPRTGTQGRYF

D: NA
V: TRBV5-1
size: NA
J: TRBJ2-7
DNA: TGCGCCAGCAGCTCAGGTAGGGACTACGAGCAGTACTTC
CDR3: CASSSGRDYEQYF

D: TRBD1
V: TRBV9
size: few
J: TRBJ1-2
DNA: TGTGCCAGCAGCGTGGGGACAGGGGGCAGGAGTGGCTACACCTTC
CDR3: CASSVGTGGRSGYTF

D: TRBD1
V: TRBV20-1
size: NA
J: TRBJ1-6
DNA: TGCAGTGCTAGAGATCCTTACCGGGGACAGGGCCAGGGGTCACCCCTCCACTTT
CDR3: CSARDPYRGQGQGSPLHF

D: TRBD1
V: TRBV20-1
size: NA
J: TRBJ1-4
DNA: TGCAGTGCTCAAATCCCGGGACAGTTTAATGAAAAACTGTTTTTT
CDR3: CSAQIPGQFNEKLFF

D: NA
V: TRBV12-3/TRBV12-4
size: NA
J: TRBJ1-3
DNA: TGTGCCAGCAGTTTAGGTTTCGGAAACACCATATATTTT
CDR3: CASSLGFGNTIYF

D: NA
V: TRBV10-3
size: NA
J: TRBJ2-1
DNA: TGTGCCATCAGTGAGTCAGGCGGAACCTACAATGAGCAGTTCTTC
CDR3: CAISESGGTYNEQFF

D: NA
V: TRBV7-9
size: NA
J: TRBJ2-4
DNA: TGTGCCAGCAGCTTTCCAGGGCACATTCAGTACTTC
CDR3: CASSFPGHIQYF

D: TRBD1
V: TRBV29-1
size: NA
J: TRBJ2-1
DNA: TGCAGCGTGGAAAGGGACAGGCTCCGAAATGAGCAGTTCTTC
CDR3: CSVERDRLRNEQFF

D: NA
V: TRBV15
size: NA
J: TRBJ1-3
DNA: TGTGCCACCAGCAGAGATGTGGCTGGAAACACCATATATTTT
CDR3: CATSRDVAGNTIYF

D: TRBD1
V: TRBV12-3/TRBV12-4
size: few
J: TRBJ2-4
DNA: TGTGCCAGCGGACAGGGGAGGGCGAACATTCAGTACTTC
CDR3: CASGQGRANIQYF

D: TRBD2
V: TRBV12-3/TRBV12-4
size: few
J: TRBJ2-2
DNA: TGTGCCAGCAGTCCGACTAGCGGGGGTGGCGGGGAGCTGTTTTTT
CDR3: CASSPTSGGGGELFF

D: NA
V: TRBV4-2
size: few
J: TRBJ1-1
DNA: TGTGCCAGCAGCCAACCCGGACAGAACCTATTGGCTTTCTTT
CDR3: CASSQPGQNLLAFF

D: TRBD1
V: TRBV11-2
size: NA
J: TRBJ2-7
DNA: TGTGCCAGCAGCTCCCCGGGACAGGGGCATAGGCAGTACTTC
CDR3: CASSSPGQGHRQYF

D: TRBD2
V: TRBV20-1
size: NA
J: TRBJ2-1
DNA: TGCAGTGCGGCGGGGGGGAGCTCCTACAATGAGCAGTTCTTC
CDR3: CSAAGGSSYNEQFF

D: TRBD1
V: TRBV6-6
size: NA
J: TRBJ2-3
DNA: TGTGCCAGCAGTCCCCGCGACAGGGACACAGATACGCAGTATTTT
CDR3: CASSPRDRDTDTQYF

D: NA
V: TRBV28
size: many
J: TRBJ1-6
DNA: TGTGCCAGCAGTTCCCCAAACAGTCCGACGGGGTCACCCCTCCACTTT
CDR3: CASSSPNSPTGSPLHF

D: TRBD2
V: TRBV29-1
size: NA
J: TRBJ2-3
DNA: TGCAGCGTTGTTCCTAGCGGGAGGAGTAGCACAGATACGCAGTATTTT
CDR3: CSVVPSGRSSTDTQYF

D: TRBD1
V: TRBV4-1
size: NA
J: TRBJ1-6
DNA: TGCGCCAGCAGCCACGCGACAGGGGCGTACTCACCCCTCCACTTT
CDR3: CASSHATGAYSPLHF

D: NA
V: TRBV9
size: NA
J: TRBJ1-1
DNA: TGTGCCAGCGCAGGGTTGTGGAGCACTGAAGCTTTCTTT
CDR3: CASAGLWSTEAFF

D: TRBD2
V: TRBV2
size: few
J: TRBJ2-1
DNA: TGTGCCAGCAGCGAAGGGACTAGCGGGAGTGAGCAGTTCTTC
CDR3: CASSEGTSGSEQFF

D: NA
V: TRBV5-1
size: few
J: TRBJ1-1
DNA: TGCGCCAGCAGCTTGGACGGGGGATCGGCGATCGGTTTCTTT
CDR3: CASSLDGGSAIGFF

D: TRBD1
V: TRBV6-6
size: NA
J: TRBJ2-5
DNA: TGTGCCAGCAGTTGGGACAGGGGGGCCGAGACCCAGTACTTC
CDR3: CASSWDRGAETQYF

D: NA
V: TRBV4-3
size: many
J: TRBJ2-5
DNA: TGCGCCAGCAGACATCCACCAGAGACCCAGTACTTC
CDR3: CASRHPPETQYF

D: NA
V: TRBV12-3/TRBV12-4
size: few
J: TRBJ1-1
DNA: TGTGCCAGCAACCTACAGGAGTCGAACACTGAAGCTTTCTTT
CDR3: CASNLQESNTEAFF

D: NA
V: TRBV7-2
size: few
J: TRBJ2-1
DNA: TGTGCCAGCAGCCTTCGGTTAGCGGTGAACAATGAGCAGTTCTTC
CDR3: CASSLRLAVNNEQFF

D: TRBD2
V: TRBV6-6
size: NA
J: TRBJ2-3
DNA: TGTGCCAGCAAGCTCCAGCGGGGGCAGGCAGATACGCAGTATTTT
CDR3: CASKLQRGQADTQYF

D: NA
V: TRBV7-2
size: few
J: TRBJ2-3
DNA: TGTGCCAGCACCCAGGGGGCTAGCGGACCTAGCACAGATACGCAGTATTTT
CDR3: CASTQGASGPSTDTQYF

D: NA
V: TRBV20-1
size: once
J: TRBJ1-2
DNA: TGCAGTGCTCCTCCTATGCTTGAGGCTGGCTACACCTTC
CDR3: CSAPPMLEAGYTF

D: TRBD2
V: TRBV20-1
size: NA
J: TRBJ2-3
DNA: TGCAGTGCTAGAGACCAACTAGCGACTGTGACTGATACGCAGTATTTT
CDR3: CSARDQLATVTDTQYF

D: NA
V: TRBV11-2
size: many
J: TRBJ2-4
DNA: TGTGCCAGCAGCTTAGTTAGTAAAAACATTCAGTACTTC
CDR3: CASSLVSKNIQYF

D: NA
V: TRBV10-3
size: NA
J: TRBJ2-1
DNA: TGTGCCATCAGTGGACCGGGGAAACACCAATCTTACAGTGAGCAGTTCTTC
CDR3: CAISGPGKHQSYSEQFF

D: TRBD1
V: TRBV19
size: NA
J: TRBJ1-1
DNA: TGTGCCAGTAACCCGGGACAGGGTGTAGCTTTCTTT
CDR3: CASNPGQGVAFF

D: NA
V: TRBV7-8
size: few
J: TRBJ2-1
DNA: TGTGCCAGCAGCTTGTTCAGGGCTGAGCAGTTCTTC
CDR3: CASSLFRAEQFF

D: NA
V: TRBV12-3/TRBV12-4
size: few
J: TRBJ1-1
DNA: TGTGCCAGCAGTGTCGTCGGGACCCCTTCCACTGAAGCTTTCTTT
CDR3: CASSVVGTPSTEAFF